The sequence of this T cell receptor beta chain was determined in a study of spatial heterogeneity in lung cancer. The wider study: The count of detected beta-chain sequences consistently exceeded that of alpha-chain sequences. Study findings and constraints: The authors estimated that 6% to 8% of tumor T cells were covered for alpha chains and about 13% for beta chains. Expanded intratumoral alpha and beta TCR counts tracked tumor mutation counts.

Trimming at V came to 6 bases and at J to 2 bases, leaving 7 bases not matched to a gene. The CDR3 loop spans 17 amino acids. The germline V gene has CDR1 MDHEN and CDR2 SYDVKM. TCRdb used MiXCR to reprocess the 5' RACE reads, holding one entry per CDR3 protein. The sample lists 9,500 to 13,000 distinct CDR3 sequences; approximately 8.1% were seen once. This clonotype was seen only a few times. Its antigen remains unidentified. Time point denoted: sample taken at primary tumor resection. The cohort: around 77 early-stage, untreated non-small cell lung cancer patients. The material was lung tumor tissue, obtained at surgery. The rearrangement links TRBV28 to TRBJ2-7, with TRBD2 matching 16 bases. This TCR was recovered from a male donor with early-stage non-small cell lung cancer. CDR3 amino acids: CASRRPGLAGGPYEQYF. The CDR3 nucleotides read TGTGCCAGCAGACGCCCGGGACTAGCGGGAGGGCCCTACGAGCAGTACTTC.